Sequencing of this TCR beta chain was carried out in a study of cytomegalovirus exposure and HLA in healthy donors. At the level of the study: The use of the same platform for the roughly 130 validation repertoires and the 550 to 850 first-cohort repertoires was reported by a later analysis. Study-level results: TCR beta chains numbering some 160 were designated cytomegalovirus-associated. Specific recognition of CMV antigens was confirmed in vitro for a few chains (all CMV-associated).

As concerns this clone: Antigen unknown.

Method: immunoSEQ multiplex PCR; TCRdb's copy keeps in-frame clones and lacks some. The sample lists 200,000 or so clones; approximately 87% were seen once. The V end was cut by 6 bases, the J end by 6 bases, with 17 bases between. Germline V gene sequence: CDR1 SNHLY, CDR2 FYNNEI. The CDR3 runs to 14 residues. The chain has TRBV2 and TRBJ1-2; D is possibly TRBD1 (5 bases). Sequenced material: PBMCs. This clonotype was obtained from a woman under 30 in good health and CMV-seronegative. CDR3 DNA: TGTGCCAGCAGGGGGTATTATGACAGTCATGGCTACACCTTC. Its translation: CASRGYYDSHGYTF.